Below are 20 T cell receptor beta chains sequenced from a single sample in a study of shared clonotypes between healthy human individuals (dated by TCRdb to 2018 to 2021). Libraries were built with the immunoSEQ multiplex PCR assay. TCRdb took this table from immuneACCESS and kept in-frame rearrangements with V and J called. Such tables lack part of the clones; where checked against another copy, unresolved V genes explain under half of the gap, and the rest is unexplained. The sample table holds roughly 2,000,000 clones, of which roughly 95% were seen once. The top ten hold more than 1.5% of the sample. CD8 naive samples consisted of CD45RO-negative cells that were positively selected for CCR7, yielding a CD45RA+CCR7+ population without TemRA cells. The sample taken for sequencing was naive CD8+ T cells from PBMCs. The label giving this sample's cell subset or site can be read as: CD45RA+CCR7+. These receptors were taken from a man between 18 and 29 years old in good health. Some clones in this sample may be carry-over from other donors' samples.

V usage is TRBV29-1 and J usage is TRBJ2-7; D is perhaps TRBD1 (5 bases). Trimming left V 3 bases short and J 10 bases short, with 13 bases between. Germline CDR1 is SQVTM and CDR2 is ANQGSEA. The CDR3 loop spans 11 amino acids. The CDR3 reads CSVDGAGFQYF. The CDR3 DNA follows: TGCAGCGTTGATGGGGCAGGATTCCAGTACTTC.

V usage is TRBV5-1 and J usage is TRBJ2-7; tentative D call: TRBD1 (5 bases). Germline V lookup: CDR1 SGHRS, CDR2 YFSETQ. Trimming took 4 bases from V and 3 from J, leaving 23 bases between them. This CDR3 comprises 17 residues. CDR3 sequence: CASSDQSGKDPYYEQYF. The CDR3 DNA is TGCGCCAGCAGCGATCAGTCAGGGAAGGACCCCTACTACGAGCAGTACTTC.

This chain connects TRBV7-9 to TRBJ1-2, with D possibly matching TRBD1 (6 bases). This CDR3 contains 15 residues. Germline values: CDR1 SEHNR, CDR2 FQNEAQ (reference sequence). V gave up 5 bases and J gave up 6 bases, with 19 bases separating them. CDR3 nucleotides: TGTGCCAGCAGCGCGACTCCCGAGGGGGATAATGGCTACACCTTC. Its translation is CASSATPEGDNGYTF.

The V gene is TRBV30, the J gene TRBJ1-6; TRBD1 might be the D (5 bases). V was trimmed by 3 bases and J by 8 bases, leaving 20 bases between them. This CDR3 has 16 amino acids. Germline CDR1 GTSNPN, CDR2 SVGIG (reference sequence). CDR3 sequence (DNA): TGTGCCTGGAGGGACATGACGGAGGGTTGGCATTCACCCCTCCACTTT. Translation: CAWRDMTEGWHSPLHF.

The chain joins TRBV28 to TRBJ2-7; 9 bases are a match to TRBD1. The trim removed 3 bases at V and 2 bases at J, leaving 2 bases unmatched. CDR3 size: 14 residues. In germline, CDR1 is MDHEN, CDR2 SYDVKM. This CDR3 reads CASSFGDRAYEQYF. CDR3 nucleotides: TGTGCCAGCAGTTTTGGGGACAGGGCCTACGAGCAGTACTTC.

The chain has TRBV28 and TRBJ1-2; 7 bases line up with TRBD1. V gave up 6 bases and J gave up 8 bases; unmatched junction bases: 6. This CDR3 has 12 residues. Germline V CDR1 and CDR2: MDHEN, SYDVKM. The CDR3 loop reads CASRSTGAGYTF. The CDR3, as DNA: TGTGCCAGCAGGTCAACAGGGGCGGGCTACACCTTC.

The chain couples TRBV5-1 to TRBJ2-1, with D possibly matching TRBD1 (5 bases). V lost 0 bases and J 3 bases, leaving 16 bases between the germline ends. This CDR3 spans 17 amino acids. The germline V gene has CDR1 SGHRS and CDR2 YFSETQ. The DNA for the CDR3 is TGCGCCAGCAGCTTGGAGAAGGGGCCCACCCTCTACAATGAGCAGTTCTTC. Protein sequence: CASSLEKGPTLYNEQFF.

The rearrangement links TRBV19 to TRBJ1-1; D remains unclear. Germline V CDR1 and CDR2: LNHDA, SQIVND (reference sequence). V was shortened by 3 bases and J by 4 bases, with 9 bases between the two germline ends. The CDR3 runs 13 residues. The CDR3 DNA is TGTGCCAGTAGTATCTTGGTCACCACTGAAGCTTTCTTT. Amino acids: CASSILVTTEAFF.

The chain links TRBV28 to TRBJ2-3, with D possibly matching TRBD2 (6 bases). Trimming removed 6 bases from V and 3 bases from J, with 19 bases in between. Germline CDR1 and CDR2: MDHEN and SYDVKM. This CDR3 comprises 16 residues. As DNA, the CDR3 is TGTGCCAGCAGCCTCGTGGGACTCCCCCAAACAGATACGCAGTATTTT. Amino acids: CASSLVGLPQTDTQYF.

The rearrangement uses TRBV15 and TRBJ2-1, with 13 nucleotides matching TRBD2. The germline V gene has CDR1 LNHNV and CDR2 YYDKDF (reference sequence). The V segment lost 4 bases and the J segment 4 bases; nucleotides outside the gene matches: 4. This CDR3 is built from 16 residues. CDR3 in amino acids: CATSKGTSGMYNEQFF. In DNA, the CDR3 is TGTGCCACCAGCAAAGGGACTAGCGGGATGTACAATGAGCAGTTCTTC.

CDR3 nucleotides: TGTGCCAGCAGCCCTGGGGGGTTTGAGAATCAGCCCCAGCATTTT. Translation gives CASSPGGFENQPQHF. This chain joins TRBV7-9 and TRBJ1-5; TRBD1 is a possible D gene (5 bases). V was pared by 5 bases and J by 4 bases, with 15 bases between. CDR1 is SEHNR and CDR2 is FQNEAQ in the germline V gene (reference sequence). The CDR3 is 15 amino acids.

The chain employs TRBV9 and TRBJ2-3; D is perhaps TRBD1 (5 bases). The CDR3 has 14 residues. The germline V gene has CDR1 SGDLS and CDR2 YYNGEE. Trimming pared 0 bases from V and 4 bases from J, leaving 9 bases between. The CDR3 sequence: CASSVARVADTQYF. In DNA form, the CDR3 reads TGTGCCAGCAGCGTAGCCAGGGTTGCAGATACGCAGTATTTT.

This clone has a handful of counts. This sequence joins TRBV7-9 and TRBJ1-1; D is unclear. Between the trimmed V and J ends, which lost 3 bases and 6 bases, there was a span of 8 bases. CDR1 and CDR2 (germline): SEHNR, FQNEAQ (reference sequence). The CDR3 is made up of 12 amino acids. The CDR3 protein is CASSLIRPEAFF. CDR3 nucleotide sequence: TGTGCCAGCAGCTTGATACGCCCTGAAGCTTTCTTT.

This chain links TRBV5-1 with TRBJ2-3, with D perhaps given as TRBD1 or TRBD2 (6 bases each). This CDR3 has 15 amino acids. Germline CDR1 reads SGHRS; CDR2 reads YFSETQ. The ends were cut back, 7 bases at V and 1 base at J, with 16 bases in the middle. The CDR3 reads CASSRRGAGTDTQYF. CDR3 coding DNA: TGCGCCAGCTCTAGGAGGGGGGCCGGCACAGATACGCAGTATTTT.

CDR3 DNA sequence: TGTGCCAGCAGCTTTTCTCCGGGAGGCGGCACCGGGGAGCTGTTTTTT. Translating gives CASSFSPGGGTGELFF. V gene TRBV7-3 combines with J gene TRBJ2-2; TRBD2 matches 7 bases. CDR1 and CDR2 from the germline V gene are SGHTA and FQGTGA. V lost 3 bases, J lost 4 bases, and 8 bases stayed unmatched. This CDR3 contains 16 residues.

CDR3 in amino acids: CASSFGTGGSQPYEQYF. The CDR3 nucleotides read TGTGCCAGCAGTTTCGGGACAGGGGGCTCGCAACCCTACGAGCAGTACTTC. The rearrangement uses TRBV27 and TRBJ2-7; 12 bases are a match to TRBD1. This CDR3 contains 17 residues. V was clipped by 3 bases and J by 2 bases; unmatched bases: 8. Germline-derived CDR1 and CDR2 are MNHEY and SMNVEV (reference sequence).

The gene calls are TRBV7-8 and TRBJ1-5, with no clear D. V was clipped by 5 bases and J by 1 base, with 15 bases between them. This CDR3 has 16 amino acids. Germline-derived CDR1 and CDR2 are SGHVS and FQNEAQ. The CDR3 is CASSNKPGVSNQPQHF. CDR3 coding DNA: TGTGCCAGCAGCAACAAGCCGGGTGTCAGCAATCAGCCCCAGCATTTT.

This CDR3 reads CASSYSQGRTYEQYF. The DNA of the CDR3 is TGTGCCAGCAGTTATTCTCAGGGAAGGACCTACGAGCAGTACTTC. The J gene is TRBJ2-7, the V gene TRBV6-5; tentative D call: TRBD1 (5 bases). The germline V gene encodes CDR1 MNHEY and CDR2 SVGAGI. The CDR3 is made up of 15 amino acids. V was pared by 3 bases and J by 2 bases, with 14 bases between.

This chain connects TRBV19 to TRBJ1-1; weak D call: TRBD1 (5 bases). Germline V gene data show CDR1 as LNHDA and CDR2 as SQIVND (reference sequence). The CDR3 is 13 residues long. V gave up 7 bases and J gave up 2 bases, with 11 bases separating them. The CDR3 DNA sequence: TGTGCCAGTACTCGGACATTTAACACTGAAGCTTTCTTT. It encodes CASTRTFNTEAFF.

The chain uses TRBV5-6 and TRBJ2-7; TRBD2 might be the D (6 bases). V was clipped by 6 bases and J by 2 bases, with 15 bases between them. The CDR3 is 14 amino acids. Looked up from germline, CDR1 is SGHDT and CDR2 is YYEEEE. CDR3 sequence (DNA): TGTGCCAGCACCGCTTATTGGGAGGCCTACGAGCAGTACTTC. Amino acids: CASTAYWEAYEQYF.